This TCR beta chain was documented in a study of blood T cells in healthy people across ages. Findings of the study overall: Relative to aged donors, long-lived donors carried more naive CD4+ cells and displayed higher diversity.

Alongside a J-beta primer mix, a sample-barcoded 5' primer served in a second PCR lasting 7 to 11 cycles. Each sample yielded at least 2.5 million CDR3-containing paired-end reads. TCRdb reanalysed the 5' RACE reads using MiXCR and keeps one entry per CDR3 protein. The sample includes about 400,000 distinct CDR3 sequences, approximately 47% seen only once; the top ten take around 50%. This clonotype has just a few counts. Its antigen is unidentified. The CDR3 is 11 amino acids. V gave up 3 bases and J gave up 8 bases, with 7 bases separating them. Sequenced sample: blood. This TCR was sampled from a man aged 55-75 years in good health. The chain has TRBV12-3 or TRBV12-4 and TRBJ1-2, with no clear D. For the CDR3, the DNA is TGTGCCAGCAGTTTTATGTGGGGCTACACCTTC. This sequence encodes CASSFMWGYTF.